The sequence of this T cell receptor beta chain was determined in a study of blood T cell repertoires in COVID-19. Study information: In each case, the material was cDNA or gDNA derived from T cells, B-cell-depleted T cells, or PBMCs.

V lost 3 bases and J lost 0, with 27 bases in between. This CDR3 has 21 residues. Germline-derived CDR1 and CDR2 are SGHVS and FNYEAQ. This clone occurred once. Generated by immunoSEQ multiplex PCR, the TCRdb table keeps only in-frame clones and is missing some. This sample has a few hundred thousand clones, with roughly nine tenths found just once. The receptor comes from a woman aged 25 to 39 who had recovered from COVID-19. The V and J genes are TRBV7-6 and TRBJ1-5; D gene uncertain. Sequenced sample: PBMCs or T cells enriched from blood (not recorded which). The CDR3 region has the DNA TGTGCCAGCAGCTTTGAGGCTGTGAGGCTTCTTCGTCCAAATAGCAATCAGCCCCAGCATTTT. Amino acid sequence: CASSFEAVRLLRPNSNQPQHF.